The next 24 T cell receptor beta chains were all read from a single sample in a study of blood T cell repertoires in COVID-19 (dated by TCRdb to about 2020). Library preparation employed the immunoSEQ multiplex PCR assay. TCRdb retrieved this table from immuneACCESS and kept in-frame rearrangements only. Not all clones are present; in checked studies, unresolved V genes account for under half, and no reason is known for the remainder. For this sample the table gives about 100,000 clones, of which about 86% were detected only once. Of the sample, roughly 2.7% falls within the top ten clones. Sequences were obtained from PBMCs or T cells enriched from blood (not recorded which). Receptors were obtained from a woman aged 50 to 65 who had recovered from COVID-19.

This clone was counted a single time. This rearrangement joins TRBV4-1 to TRBJ2-3; TRBD2 matches at 8 bases. The trim removed 0 bases at V and 0 bases at J, leaving 11 bases unmatched. From germline, CDR1 is MGHRA and CDR2 YSYEKL. The CDR3 loop spans 19 amino acids. CDR3 loop: CASSQDRFKTSASTDTQYF. The CDR3 bases are TGCGCCAGCAGCCAAGATCGATTTAAGACTAGCGCGAGCACAGATACGCAGTATTTT.

The genes are TRBV5-1 and TRBJ2-1, with D unresolved. CDR3 length equals 14 residues. V was shortened by 0 bases and J by 6 bases, with 10 bases between the two germline ends. CDR1 is SGHRS and CDR2 is YFSETQ in the germline V gene. The CDR3 DNA reads TGCGCCAGCAGCTTGGCGCTAGAGATCAATGAGCAGTTCTTC. Translating it yields CASSLALEINEQFF. Full variable domain (outside the CDR3, taken from reference TRBV5-1 and TRBJ2-1): KAGVTQTPRYLIKTRGQQVTLSCSPISGHRSVSWYQQTPGQGLQFLFEYFSETQRNKGNFPGRFSGRQFSNSRSEMNVSTLELGDSALYLCASSLALEINEQFFGPGTRLTVL.

The V gene is TRBV18, the J gene TRBJ1-1; D not resolved. V gave up 3 bases and J gave up 1 base, with 9 bases separating them. The CDR3 spans 14 residues. Germline values: CDR1 KGHSH, CDR2 LQKENI. Written as DNA, the CDR3 is TGTGCCAGCTCACCCCGCGGGGAGAACACTGAAGCTTTCTTT. Translating it yields CASSPRGENTEAFF.

The CDR3 protein is CASSLDRGRGQPQHF. CDR3 coding DNA: TGTGCCAGCAGTTTAGACAGGGGGCGCGGTCAGCCCCAGCATTTT. This rearrangement joins TRBV28 to TRBJ1-5, with 10 bases that match TRBD1. Germline V gene data show CDR1 as MDHEN and CDR2 as SYDVKM. With 2 bases clipped from V and 6 bases from J, the junction kept 4 bases outside the gene matches. CDR3 length equals 15 residues.

This chain connects TRBV28 to TRBJ1-6; D uncertain. V was clipped by 6 bases and J by 9 bases, with 15 bases between them. This CDR3 is built from 14 residues. The V gene's germline CDR1 is MDHEN and CDR2 SYDVKM. CDR3: CASRTLTLTSPLHF. The CDR3 bases are TGTGCCAGCAGAACCCTTACTCTTACTTCACCCCTCCACTTT.

V usage is TRBV18 and J usage is TRBJ2-7, with D perhaps matching TRBD1 (6 bases). The germline V gene has CDR1 KGHSH and CDR2 LQKENI. The V end was cut by 3 bases, the J end by 3 bases, with 9 bases between. The CDR3 totals 13 residues. The CDR3 sequence is CASSPAGVYEQYF. The CDR3 nucleotides are TGTGCCAGCTCACCGGCAGGGGTCTACGAGCAGTACTTC.

The rearrangement links TRBV11-3 to TRBJ2-3, with D maybe TRBD1 (7 bases). The germline V gene encodes CDR1 SGHNT and CDR2 YENEEA. V lost 5 bases and J lost 2, with 17 bases in between. This CDR3 contains 16 residues. The CDR3 loop is CASSRRGTANTDTQYF. The CDR3 nucleotides read TGTGCCAGCAGCCGCCGCGGGACAGCAAACACAGATACGCAGTATTTT.

V gene TRBV12-5 combines with J gene TRBJ2-5, with D tentatively TRBD1 (5 bases). CDR3 length: 13 residues. Looked up from germline, CDR1 is LGHNT and CDR2 is FRNRAP. The CDR3 DNA reads TGTGCCAGTTGCCTGGACATCCAAGAGACCCAGTACTTC. Its protein product is CASCLDIQETQYF.

This clone showed up just once. The chain joins TRBV7-9 to TRBJ2-3; 12 nucleotides match TRBD2. With 5 bases clipped from V and 3 bases from J, the junction kept 6 bases outside the gene matches. CDR1 and CDR2 (germline): SEHNR, FQNEAQ (reference sequence). The CDR3 runs to 16 residues. This chain's CDR3 is CASSARLAGETDTQYF. For the CDR3, the DNA is TGTGCCAGCAGCGCCCGACTAGCGGGGGAGACAGATACGCAGTATTTT.

This chain connects TRBV7-3 to TRBJ1-6; D is uncertain. Trimming stripped 2 bases from V and 6 bases from J, with 11 bases between. Germline V CDR1 and CDR2: SGHTA, FQGTGA. The CDR3 sequence is 15 residues long. The CDR3 nucleotides read TGTGCCAGCAGCTTATTGAATGAGGGTAATTCACCCCTCCACTTT. Protein: CASSLLNEGNSPLHF. The complete variable domain, with remaining parts taken from reference TRBV7-3 and TRBJ1-6, reads GAGVSQTPSNKVTEKGKYVELRCDPISGHTALYWYRQSLGQGPEFLIYFQGTGAADDSGLPNDRFFAVRPEGSVSTLKIQRTERGDSAVYLCASSLLNEGNSPLHFGNGTRLTVT.

The CDR3 nucleotides are TGCAGCGTCCGGACAGGGCCGAACACTGAAGCTTTCTTT. Translation: CSVRTGPNTEAFF. The chain has TRBV29-1 and TRBJ1-1, with TRBD1 matching over 8 bases. This CDR3 is built from 13 residues. Germline lookup yields CDR1 SQVTM and CDR2 ANQGSEA. The ends lost 6 bases at V and 1 base at J; junction bases unmatched: 4.

The chain joins TRBV24-1 to TRBJ2-7; TRBD1 matches at 9 bases. CDR1 is KGHDR, CDR2 SFDVKD, per germline. V shed 3 bases, J shed 5 bases, and the junction held 4 bases outside the gene matches. The CDR3 runs 14 residues. The CDR3 spells CATSDGTGFDEQYF. The DNA for the CDR3 is TGTGCCACCAGTGATGGGACAGGGTTCGACGAGCAGTACTTC.

About this clone itself: The sample contains more than one DNA sequence encoding this CDR3. V and J are TRBV5-1 and TRBJ1-4; D call uncertain. Per germline, CDR1 SGHRS and CDR2 YFSETQ. The CDR3 loop spans 13 amino acids. V was clipped by 0 bases and J by 7 bases, with 7 bases between them. The CDR3 loop is CASSLARGEKLFF. The DNA for the CDR3 is TGCGCCAGCAGCTTGGCTCGCGGTGAAAAACTGTTTTTT.

The chain carries TRBV9 and TRBJ2-5; 15 nucleotides align to TRBD2. The CDR3 loop spans 18 amino acids. V shed 4 bases, J shed 4 bases, and the junction held 11 bases outside the gene matches. Per germline, CDR1 SGDLS and CDR2 YYNGEE. CDR3 residues: CASSPEAEGLAGGETQYF. In nucleotides, the CDR3 is TGTGCCAGCAGCCCCGAGGCAGAGGGACTAGCGGGAGGAGAGACCCAGTACTTC.

The V gene is TRBV10-3, the J gene TRBJ1-1; maybe TRBD1 (5 bases). CDR3 size: 15 residues. From germline, CDR1 is ENHRY and CDR2 SYGVKD. Trimming removed 10 bases at V and 0 bases at J, with 18 bases between. The CDR3 DNA follows: TGTGCCACCATCCCCGGGGGTCCAATGAACACTGAAGCTTTCTTT. As protein: CATIPGGPMNTEAFF.

The CDR3 loop reads CACRGDRGTDTQYF. The CDR3 DNA reads TGTGCCTGCCGAGGCGACAGGGGGACAGATACGCAGTATTTT. The rearrangement joins TRBV30 to TRBJ2-3; 9 bases are shared with TRBD1. The CDR3 sequence is 14 residues long. Germline CDR1 and CDR2: GTSNPN and SVGIG (reference sequence). Germline trimming cut 6 bases from V and 3 bases from J; bases unmatched to any gene: 7.

This sequence joins TRBV28 and TRBJ2-7; the match to TRBD1 covers 11 bases. The CDR3 spans 14 residues. V dropped 7 bases and J dropped 5; count of bases not matched to a gene: 7. Per germline, CDR1 MDHEN and CDR2 SYDVKM. Written as DNA, the CDR3 is TGTGCCAGCAACGGACAGGGGGCGCCCCACGAGCAGTACTTC. Its protein is CASNGQGAPHEQYF.

The J gene is TRBJ1-2, the V gene TRBV28; D is unclear. The CDR3 is made up of 14 amino acids. Looked up from germline, CDR1 is MDHEN and CDR2 is SYDVKM. The germline V and J ends were trimmed by 5 bases and 4 bases, with 14 bases remaining between them. CDR3 DNA: TGTGCCAGCAGTCCTCCCGGGGAGGGCTATGGCTACACCTTC. Residues: CASSPPGEGYGYTF.

This clone was detected only once. This chain uses TRBV5-1 with TRBJ2-2, with 14 bases identical to TRBD2. Trimming removed 4 bases from V and 5 bases from J; junction bases left unmatched: 7. The CDR3 covers 17 residues. The germline V gene encodes CDR1 SGHRS and CDR2 YFSETQ. CDR3: CASSPGLAGVGTGELFF. In nucleotides, the CDR3 is TGCGCCAGCAGCCCGGGACTAGCGGGAGTGGGTACCGGGGAGCTGTTTTTT. Supplemented by reference TRBV5-1 and TRBJ2-2, the full variable domain reads KAGVTQTPRYLIKTRGQQVTLSCSPISGHRSVSWYQQTPGQGLQFLFEYFSETQRNKGNFPGRFSGRQFSNSRSEMNVSTLELGDSALYLCASSPGLAGVGTGELFFGEGSRLTVL.

The gene calls are TRBV18 and TRBJ2-3, with TRBD1 as a possible D gene (6 bases). The germline V gene encodes CDR1 KGHSH and CDR2 LQKENI. V lost 3 bases, J lost 5 bases, and 21 bases lay in between. The length of the CDR3 is 17 residues. DNA of the CDR3: TGTGCCAGCTCACCTGTCCCTCGGACAGATAGTTTAGATACGCAGTATTTT. As protein: CASSPVPRTDSLDTQYF. The complete variable domain, with remaining parts taken from reference TRBV18 and TRBJ2-3, reads NAGVMQNPRHLVRRRGQEARLRCSPMKGHSHVYWYRQLPEEGLKFMVYLQKENIIDESGMPKERFSAEFPKEGPSILRIQQVVRGDSAAYFCASSPVPRTDSLDTQYFGPGTRLTVL.

The chain couples TRBV10-1 to TRBJ2-3, with 7 bases aligning to TRBD2. V gave up 2 bases and J gave up 4 bases; unmatched junction bases: 3. The CDR3 consists of 14 residues. The germline V gene has CDR1 WNHNN and CDR2 SYGVQD (reference sequence). The CDR3 region is CASSEGGSADTQYF. The CDR3 nucleotides read TGCGCCAGCAGTGAGGGCGGGAGCGCAGATACGCAGTATTTT.

The rearrangement joins TRBV15 to TRBJ2-7, with 7 bases fitting TRBD1. Germline values: CDR1 LNHNV, CDR2 YYDKDF (reference sequence). J lost 2 bases, V lost 6 bases, and 4 bases had no gene match. The CDR3 totals 13 residues. The CDR3 protein is CATRQGPTYEQYF. In nucleotides, the CDR3 is TGTGCCACCAGACAGGGGCCGACCTACGAGCAGTACTTC.

The chain uses TRBV27 and TRBJ1-2; 8 bases map to TRBD1. Germline CDR1 MNHEY, CDR2 SMNVEV (reference sequence). V shed 8 bases and J 2 bases; nucleotides not matched to a gene: 7. The CDR3 has 14 residues. CDR3 residues: CASGGAGGNYGYTF. The CDR3 DNA follows: TGTGCCAGCGGGGGGGCAGGGGGCAACTATGGCTACACCTTC.

The V and J genes are TRBV2 and TRBJ1-4; TRBD1 matches at 11 bases. This CDR3 is 14 amino acids long. V was clipped by 6 bases and J by 7 bases; unmatched bases: 4. Germline lookup yields CDR1 SNHLY and CDR2 FYNNEI. The chain's CDR3 is CASSGTGGGEKLFF. CDR3 DNA: TGTGCCAGCAGCGGGACAGGGGGTGGTGAAAAACTGTTTTTT.